A selection of T cell receptor beta chains follows, all from one sample in a study of cytomegalovirus exposure and HLA in healthy donors. The table came from immunoSEQ multiplex PCR; TCRdb's copy has only in-frame clones and leaves some out. The data hold about 120,000 clones, with under 80% observed a single time. Sequenced: PBMCs. The source is a woman aged 40 to 50 in good health and CMV-seropositive. Each CDR3 is given with its conserved first and last residue.

>TRBJ2-2|TRBV7-3
CASSLSGTSGTGELFF
>TRBJ2-5|TRBV7-7
CASSLRLAGRETQYF
>TRBJ1-2|TRBV6-5
CASSYSLTAYGYTF
>TRBJ1-1|TRBV11-3
CASSLEGSTEAFF
>TRBJ2-7|TRBV7-2
CASSVGQGIYEQYF
>TRBJ2-2|TRBV7-9
CSSSFYSGRAGNVGELFF
>TRBJ1-3|TRBV7-7
CASARTVGNTIYF
>.|TRBV19
CASSTGHLSYEQYF
>TRBJ2-5|TRBV29-1
CSAPGGGETQYF
>TRBJ2-2|TRBV2
CASSWASGSPNTGELFF
>TRBJ2-5|TRBV29-1
CSVRQGRGGETQYF
>TRBJ1-5|TRBV6-5
CASSTGGQQPQHF
>TRBJ1-1|TRBV7-3
CASSLGTALNTEAFF
>TRBJ2-3|TRBV5-6
CASSLVLTHGGPQTDTQYF
>TRBJ1-1|TRBV18
CASSPGQNMNTEAFF
>TRBJ1-1|TRBV19
CASSIQGPRNTEAFF
>TRBJ2-1|TRBV19
CASMGGTLSSYNEQFF
>TRBJ1-6|TRBV6-5
CASSSLQGVNNSPLHF
>TRBJ2-7|TRBV5-1
CASRGTGFPYEQYF
>TRBJ2-2|TRBV19
CASRNGGAHTGELFF
>TRBJ2-7|TRBV6-1
CASWDRAYEQYF
>TRBJ2-1|TRBV10-3
CAISGNNEQFF
>TRBJ1-1|TRBV6-1
CASSERFEAFF
>TRBJ2-7|TRBV5-1
CASSARLTASSYEQYF
>TRBJ2-1|TRBV7-3
CASSLGLAGVEQFF
>TRBJ1-2|TRBV19
CASWGQGPSGYTF
>TRBJ1-2|TRBV30
CAWSPGQGSYTF
>TRBJ2-5|TRBV7-6
CASSPGQGVETQYF
>TRBJ1-6|TRBV12-5
CASGTGVSSYNSPLHF
>TRBJ2-5|TRBV7-6
CASSFGETQYF
>TRBJ1-4|TRBV7-9
CASSPRAATNEKLFF
>TRBJ1-1|TRBV7-9
CASSLQGLSEAFF
>TRBJ1-1|TRBV2
CASKRTSMNTEAFF
>TRBJ2-1|TRBV13
CASSVGGPPGNEQFF
>TRBJ2-1|TRBV6-1
CASRVLAYNEQFF
>TRBJ2-5|TRBV7-2
CASSPDRAGETQYF
>TRBJ2-7|TRBV11-3
CASSLAGTGALYEQYF
>TRBJ1-1|TRBV6-6
CASRPNRGRRDTEAFF
>TRBJ2-5|TRBV5-1
CASSLRLAGGLVETQYF
>TRBJ1-1|TRBV5-1
CASSLDRVSWYMNTEAFF
>TRBJ1-2|TRBV7-9
CASSLGGQGNYGYTF
>TRBJ2-2|TRBV11-3
CASRQTGNTGELFF
>TRBJ1-5|TRBV19
CASSTQRDRGNQPQHF
>TRBJ1-4|TRBV7-3
CASSLTGRPGEKLFF
>TRBJ2-7|TRBV18
CASSPPNTDYEQYF
>TRBJ2-2|TRBV18
CASSPPGQFTGELFF
>TRBJ2-1|TRBV27
CASRPLAGVDYNEQFF
>TRBJ1-5|TRBV4-1
CASSQDWQFSNQPQHF
>TRBJ2-3|TRBV7-9
CASSLGPLGGYTQYF
>TRBJ1-2|TRBV14
CASSPRTGSMINYGYTF
>TRBJ1-2|TRBV5-1
CASSFTGSPNYGYTF
>TRBJ2-3|TRBV6-6
CASSGPSGSKDTQYF
>TRBJ2-2|TRBV4-3
CASSHSLAGGTGELFF
>TRBJ2-1|TRBV2
CASSEIRWGDRGHEQFF
>TRBJ2-7|TRBV4-1
CASSQDNRASGASGEQYF